This TCR beta chain was obtained from a study of T cells in Graves' hyperthyroidism and ophthalmopathy. Study-level background: It was at initial diagnosis, before any treatment, that peripheral blood was collected. Regarding the study as a whole: Most clonotypes expanded in thyroid above 0.001 were likewise present in blood.

Notes on this clonotype: Its antigen is currently unknown.

RNA transcripts gave rise to amplified TCR beta CDR3 regions. The TCR CDR3 first-round RT-PCR relied on the HTBI primer set. TCRdb re-called the multiplex PCR reads through MiXCR, storing one row per CDR3 protein. The table has 400,000 to 500,000 distinct CDR3 sequences, roughly 15% seen once; the top ten hold roughly 13%. Sequencing was carried out using blood. The clonotype was recovered from a man in his late teens or twenties with Graves' ophthalmopathy.

CDR3 nucleotides: TGTGCCAGTAGTTCGACAGCTCCTAGCACAGATACGCAGTATTTT. As protein: CASSSTAPSTDTQYF. The chain recombines TRBV19 with TRBJ2-3; D perhaps matches TRBD1 (5 bases). This CDR3 comprises 15 residues. Germline assignment: CDR1 LNHDA and CDR2 SQIVND (reference sequence). The V end lost 5 bases, the J end lost 0 bases, and 12 bases lay between the germline ends.